The 20 T cell receptor beta chains reported below all come from one sample, sequenced in a study of Ad26.COV2.S vaccination and SARS-CoV-2 variants (dated by TCRdb to 2020 to 2022). The library was made by the immunoSEQ multiplex PCR assay. Sourced from immuneACCESS, this table was stored by TCRdb with only in-frame sequences that have V and J called. A share of the clones is absent; for the studies checked, an unresolved V gene accounts for under half, and the remainder has no known explanation. Counted in this sample were roughly 140,000 clones; 80% to 90% of them appeared once. Clones ranked in the top ten supply approximately 5% of the sample. Read against the paper, the sample's time point label means: individuals recovered from natural SARS-CoV-2 infection. This specimen consisted of peripheral blood, obtained after recovery from COVID-19. These receptors were collected from a human donor who had recovered from COVID-19.

The V and J genes are TRBV5-1 and TRBJ1-1; D may be TRBD1 (6 bases). Per germline, CDR1 SGHRS and CDR2 YFSETQ. This CDR3 comprises 14 residues. Trimming removed 2 bases from V and 3 bases from J, with 11 bases in between. This CDR3 is CASSFGGADTEAFF. CDR3 bases: TGCGCCAGCAGCTTCGGGGGCGCCGACACTGAAGCTTTCTTT.

V usage is TRBV28 and J usage is TRBJ1-2; D gene unclear. CDR1 is MDHEN and CDR2 is SYDVKM in the germline V gene. V lost 2 bases to trimming and J lost 8 bases, with 15 bases between them. CDR3 length: 14 residues. This CDR3 reads CASSLAGSGRGYTF. In nucleotides, the CDR3 is TGTGCCAGCAGTTTAGCGGGATCCGGGAGGGGCTACACCTTC.

The chain carries TRBV28 and TRBJ2-1; 8 nucleotides line up with TRBD2. This CDR3 region has 15 residues. Unmatched junction bases numbered 6, after V lost 5 bases and J lost 3 bases. Germline lookup yields CDR1 MDHEN and CDR2 SYDVKM. CDR3 sequence: CASSPGGAFYNEQFF. The CDR3 region has the DNA TGTGCCAGCAGTCCCGGGGGGGCCTTCTACAATGAGCAGTTCTTC.

The chain joins TRBV6-5 to TRBJ1-2; 9 nucleotides align to TRBD1. The CDR3 runs to 15 residues. The germline gives CDR1 MNHEY, CDR2 SVGAGI. V shed 5 bases and J 5 bases; nucleotides not matched to a gene: 9. For the CDR3, the DNA is TGTGCCAGCAGTCACCAGTCTGGGACAGGGTATGGCTACACCTTC. It encodes CASSHQSGTGYGYTF.

The V and J genes are TRBV28 and TRBJ2-2, with D unresolved. V was pared by 8 bases and J by 2 bases, with 9 bases between. CDR1 and CDR2 from the germline V gene are MDHEN and SYDVKM. The CDR3 is made up of 13 amino acids. CDR3 loop: CASVNRNTGELFF. CDR3 sequence (DNA): TGTGCCAGCGTGAACAGAAACACCGGGGAGCTGTTTTTT.

This clone was recorded once. This chain connects TRBV6-6 to TRBJ2-5; 8 positions match TRBD2. V gave up 6 bases and J gave up 4 bases; unmatched junction bases: 4. This CDR3 spans 13 amino acids. CDR1 and CDR2 (germline): MNHNY, SVGAGI (reference sequence). The CDR3 DNA reads TGTGCCAGCAGAGCCCTAGCGGGAGAGACCCAGTACTTC. Its translation is CASRALAGETQYF.

This chain uses TRBV28 with TRBJ1-2; 10 bases are a match to TRBD1. Germline trimming cut 2 bases from V and 12 bases from J; bases unmatched to any gene: 6. Germline CDR1 reads MDHEN; CDR2 reads SYDVKM. The CDR3 is made up of 13 amino acids. The DNA of the CDR3 is TGTGCCAGCAGTTTACCGGGGACAGGGGTTAACACCTTC. It is translated as CASSLPGTGVNTF.

V usage is TRBV28 and J usage is TRBJ2-1; 11 bases fit TRBD2. With 2 bases clipped from V and 4 bases from J, the junction kept 1 base outside the gene matches. Germline CDR1 is MDHEN and CDR2 is SYDVKM. CDR3 length: 15 amino acids. The CDR3 protein is CASSLGTSGYNEQFF. The DNA of the CDR3 is TGTGCCAGCAGTTTAGGGACTAGCGGATACAATGAGCAGTTCTTC.

V and J are TRBV2 and TRBJ1-3, with D maybe TRBD1 (5 bases). The CDR3 extends over 15 amino acids. V gave up 6 bases and J gave up 0 bases, with 12 bases separating them. From germline, CDR1 is SNHLY and CDR2 FYNNEI. This CDR3 is CASRGTVYSGNTIYF. The DNA of the CDR3 is TGTGCCAGCAGGGGGACGGTCTACTCTGGAAACACCATATATTTT.

The rearrangement joins TRBV9 to TRBJ1-3, with 9 bases fitting TRBD1. Germline lookup yields CDR1 SGDLS and CDR2 YYNGEE. CDR3 length: 12 amino acids. The V and J ends lost 5 bases and 7 bases, in that order; junction bases with no gene match: 1. The CDR3 region is CASSGTGNTIYF. DNA of the CDR3: TGTGCCAGCAGTGGGACAGGGAACACCATATATTTT.

Concerning this clone: The junction shows a germline mismatch at one end, possibly a read error. This chain connects TRBV15 to TRBJ1-1; possible D gene TRBD1, 5 bases. The V gene's germline CDR1 is LNHNV and CDR2 YYDKDF (reference sequence). The CDR3 is made up of 14 amino acids. The CDR3 sequence is CATRRDGGGTEAFF. CDR3 nucleotides: TGTGCCACCAGAAGAGACGGTGGGGGCACTGAAGCTTTCTTT.

The chain joins TRBV6-5 to TRBJ1-4; D call uncertain. V was trimmed by 10 bases and J by 8 bases, leaving 11 bases between them. CDR3 length: 11 amino acids. Germline V CDR1 and CDR2: MNHEY, SVGAGI. CDR3 in DNA: TGTGCCACTACAAAATTCGAAAAACTGTTTTTT. Protein: CATTKFEKLFF.

The chain carries TRBV3-1 (or the pseudogene TRBV3-2) and TRBJ2-2; 9 bases are shared with TRBD1. This CDR3 has 16 residues. Trimming removed 1 base from V and 3 bases from J; junction bases left unmatched: 3. CDR1 is LGHDT and CDR2 is YNNKEL in the germline V gene (reference sequence). The CDR3 DNA is TGTGCCAGCAGCCAAGGACAGGGGGAACACACCGGGGAGCTGTTTTTT. Translation: CASSQGQGEHTGELFF.

The rearrangement joins TRBV28 to TRBJ1-3; a possible D gene is TRBD1 (6 bases). The CDR3 spans 14 residues. CDR1 MDHEN and CDR2 SYDVKM come from the germline V gene. The V and J ends lost 5 bases and 5 bases respectively, with 13 bases between them. The CDR3 DNA reads as TGTGCCAGCAGTAGGGGGGGGTATAGAAACACCATATATTTT. Protein: CASSRGGYRNTIYF.

The chain has TRBV4-3 and TRBJ2-2, with D uncertain. The CDR3 loop spans 15 amino acids. Trimming removed 0 bases from V and 5 bases from J, with 10 bases in between. Germline CDR1 reads LGHNA; CDR2 reads YSLEER. The CDR3 DNA reads as TGCGCCAGCAGCCAAGATTGGGGTAGTACCGGGGAGCTGTTTTTT. Its protein is CASSQDWGSTGELFF.

J is TRBJ1-5 and V is TRBV19; D remains unclear. Germline V lookup: CDR1 LNHDA, CDR2 SQIVND (reference sequence). V was pared by 3 bases and J by 0 bases, with 9 bases between. The CDR3 loop spans 15 amino acids. DNA of the CDR3: TGTGCCAGTAGTATTCGGGCAGCTAGCAATCAGCCCCAGCATTTT. This encodes CASSIRAASNQPQHF.

V usage is TRBV28 and J usage is TRBJ2-7, with TRBD1 as a possible D gene (6 bases). Germline CDR1 is MDHEN and CDR2 is SYDVKM. The length of the CDR3 is 15 residues. V gave up 5 bases and J gave up 7 bases, with 21 bases separating them. DNA for the CDR3: TGTGCCAGCAGTCTATCGACAGGAATCCACCTTGAGCAGTACTTC. Its translation: CASSLSTGIHLEQYF. The whole variable domain, remainder taken from reference TRBV28 and TRBJ2-7, is DVKVTQSSRYLVKRTGEKVFLECVQDMDHENMFWYRQDPGLGLRLIYFSYDVKMKEKGDIPEGYSVSREKKERFSLILESASTNQTSMYLCASSLSTGIHLEQYFGPGTRLTVT.

This clone was counted between two and nine times. The rearrangement joins TRBV3-1 (or the pseudogene TRBV3-2) to TRBJ2-5; no clear D. The CDR3 contains 11 residues. With 4 bases removed from V and 2 bases from J, the gap between germline ends came to 2 bases. Germline V gene lookup returns CDR1 LGHDT and CDR2 YNNKEL (reference sequence). The CDR3 DNA is TGTGCCAGCAGCCGTCAAGAGACCCAGTACTTC. Translated, it gives CASSRQETQYF.

The chain carries TRBV6-6 and TRBJ1-5; a possible D gene is TRBD1 (5 bases). Trimming pared 2 bases from V and 6 bases from J, leaving 14 bases between. In germline, CDR1 is MNHNY, CDR2 SVGAGI (reference sequence). This CDR3 is built from 15 residues. CDR3 nucleotides: TGTGCCAGCAGTTACGATGTCGGGGGAACTCAGCCCCAGCATTTT. Protein: CASSYDVGGTQPQHF.

CDR3 amino acids: CASNLGTGGAQPQHF. CDR3 DNA sequence: TGTGCCAGCAATCTGGGGACAGGGGGCGCCCAGCCCCAGCATTTT. The V gene is TRBV19, the J gene TRBJ1-5; 12 positions agree with TRBD1. The junction had 10 bases not matched to a gene; V was cut back by 9 bases and J by 7 bases. The CDR3 extends over 15 amino acids. CDR1 is LNHDA, CDR2 SQIVND, per germline (reference sequence).